A selection of T cell receptor beta chains follows, all from one sample in a study of blood T cell repertoires in COVID-19. Generated by immunoSEQ multiplex PCR, the TCRdb table keeps only in-frame clones and is missing some. The repertoire includes about 240,000 clones, approximately 78% of them detected once, and approximately 8% sits in the top ten. The source material was peripheral blood. These TCRs come from a woman of 80 years or more with COVID-19, enrolled during active disease. CDR3s include the opening cysteine and the closing phenylalanine or tryptophan. A D gene is named only where the DNA matches it firmly. Rows give clone size only sometimes, using once, few, many, or a class for an expanded clone.

clone size: NA
D gene: NA
V gene: TRBV6-6
J gene: TRBJ2-7
CDR3 length: 13
CDR3 DNA: TGTGCCAGCAGTTACTCGAATGGGCTCGAGCAGTACTTC
CDR3 protein: CASSYSNGLEQYF

clone size: few
D gene: TRBD2
V gene: TRBV7-2
J gene: TRBJ2-1
CDR3 length: 15
CDR3 DNA: TGTGCCAGCAGCTTAGGCCTAGCGGGAGGGAATGAGCAGTTCTTC
CDR3 protein: CASSLGLAGGNEQFF

clone size: NA
D gene: NA
V gene: TRBV6-5
J gene: TRBJ1-2
CDR3 length: 13
CDR3 DNA: TGTGCCAGCAGAGGGGCTCTAGACTATGGCTACACCTTC
CDR3 protein: CASRGALDYGYTF

clone size: NA
D gene: TRBD1
V gene: TRBV18
J gene: TRBJ1-1
CDR3 length: 16
CDR3 DNA: TGTGCCAGCTCACCAACTACGACAGGGGTGAACACTGAAGCTTTCTTT
CDR3 protein: CASSPTTTGVNTEAFF

clone size: NA
D gene: NA
V gene: TRBV11-1
J gene: TRBJ2-1
CDR3 length: 16
CDR3 DNA: TGTGCCAGCAGCCCGGGACTTCCCGCCACCTACAATGAGCAGTTCTTC
CDR3 protein: CASSPGLPATYNEQFF

clone size: NA
D gene: TRBD2
V gene: TRBV28
J gene: TRBJ2-1
CDR3 length: 15
CDR3 DNA: TGTGCCAGCAGTCCGCCGGGACTAGCGGACAATGAGCAGTTCTTC
CDR3 protein: CASSPPGLADNEQFF

clone size: NA
D gene: TRBD1
V gene: TRBV5-1
J gene: TRBJ2-7
CDR3 length: 13
CDR3 DNA: TGCGCCAGCAGTCGACAGGGAAGGGACGAGCAGTACTTC
CDR3 protein: CASSRQGRDEQYF

clone size: many
D gene: TRBD1
V gene: TRBV30
J gene: TRBJ1-2
CDR3 length: 13
CDR3 DNA: TGTGCCTGGAGTGTTTCAGGGGGCGACGGCTACACCTTC
CDR3 protein: CAWSVSGGDGYTF

clone size: NA
D gene: NA
V gene: TRBV4-1
J gene: TRBJ2-1
CDR3 length: 16
CDR3 DNA: TGCGCCAGCAGCCCGGACGCGGGAAGGTCCTACAATGAGCAGTTCTTC
CDR3 protein: CASSPDAGRSYNEQFF

clone size: NA
D gene: NA
V gene: TRBV10-3
J gene: TRBJ1-2
CDR3 length: 12
CDR3 DNA: TGTGCCATGCAACAGGGCAACTATGGCTACACCTTC
CDR3 protein: CAMQQGNYGYTF

clone size: NA
D gene: TRBD1
V gene: TRBV29-1
J gene: TRBJ1-4
CDR3 length: 14
CDR3 DNA: TGCAGCGTTGGCTCCGGGACAGGGGGGGAAAAACTGTTTTTT
CDR3 protein: CSVGSGTGGEKLFF

clone size: once
D gene: TRBD1
V gene: TRBV7-9
J gene: TRBJ1-2
CDR3 length: 14
CDR3 DNA: TGTGCCAGCAGCCCCGGGACAGGGGGCACCGGCTACACCTTC
CDR3 protein: CASSPGTGGTGYTF

clone size: NA
D gene: TRBD1
V gene: TRBV11-2
J gene: TRBJ2-2
CDR3 length: 15
CDR3 DNA: TGTGCCAGCAAGCGGACAGGAGCGAACACCGGGGAGCTGTTTTTT
CDR3 protein: CASKRTGANTGELFF

clone size: NA
D gene: NA
V gene: TRBV7-9
J gene: TRBJ1-2
CDR3 length: 12
CDR3 DNA: TGTGCCAGCAGCTTCAGGGCATATGGCTACACCTTC
CDR3 protein: CASSFRAYGYTF

clone size: NA
D gene: NA
V gene: TRBV15
J gene: TRBJ1-2
CDR3 length: 12
CDR3 DNA: TGTGCCACCTCCCCCGGGTCCTATGGCTACACCTTC
CDR3 protein: CATSPGSYGYTF

clone size: NA
D gene: NA
V gene: TRBV18
J gene: TRBJ1-5
CDR3 length: 13
CDR3 DNA: TGTGCCAGCTCACCGGAGGGGAATCAGCCCCAGCATTTT
CDR3 protein: CASSPEGNQPQHF

clone size: few
D gene: TRBD1
V gene: TRBV5-1
J gene: TRBJ1-2
CDR3 length: 16
CDR3 DNA: TGCGCCAGCAGCCCGACAACAGGGGGAACCAACTATGGCTACACCTTC
CDR3 protein: CASSPTTGGTNYGYTF

clone size: NA
D gene: NA
V gene: TRBV6-1
J gene: TRBJ1-5
CDR3 length: 16
CDR3 DNA: TGTGCCAGCAGTGTCCCACAGGGAAATAGCAATCAGCCCCAGCATTTT
CDR3 protein: CASSVPQGNSNQPQHF

clone size: once
D gene: TRBD1
V gene: TRBV3-1/TRBV3-2
J gene: TRBJ2-3
CDR3 length: 15
CDR3 DNA: TGTACCAGCAGCCGCCAGACAGGGCTGACGGGTACGCAGTATTTT
CDR3 protein: CTSSRQTGLTGTQYF

clone size: NA
D gene: NA
V gene: TRBV7-2
J gene: TRBJ1-3
CDR3 length: 13
CDR3 DNA: TGTGCCAGCAGCTTACTCAGGGCGAACACCATATATTTT
CDR3 protein: CASSLLRANTIYF

clone size: NA
D gene: NA
V gene: TRBV7-6
J gene: TRBJ1-3
CDR3 length: 16
CDR3 DNA: TGTGCCAGCAGCTTAGGAGCCTCCTCAGCGGGAAACACCATATATTTT
CDR3 protein: CASSLGASSAGNTIYF

clone size: NA
D gene: NA
V gene: TRBV6-5
J gene: TRBJ2-4
CDR3 length: 12
CDR3 DNA: TGTGCCAGCAGTACTAGCCTGAACATTCAGTACTTC
CDR3 protein: CASSTSLNIQYF

clone size: once
D gene: NA
V gene: TRBV18
J gene: TRBJ2-3
CDR3 length: 15
CDR3 DNA: TGTGCCAGCTCACCCCGGTCGCGGGGTACAGATACGCAGTATTTT
CDR3 protein: CASSPRSRGTDTQYF

clone size: once
D gene: TRBD1
V gene: TRBV7-8
J gene: TRBJ1-2
CDR3 length: 14
CDR3 DNA: TGTGCCAGCAGCCCACTGGGACAGAGAAGTGGCTACACCTTC
CDR3 protein: CASSPLGQRSGYTF

clone size: NA
D gene: TRBD2
V gene: TRBV4-1
J gene: TRBJ2-1
CDR3 length: 14
CDR3 DNA: TGCGCCAGCAACCGACTAGCGGGATACAATGAGCAGTTCTTC
CDR3 protein: CASNRLAGYNEQFF

clone size: NA
D gene: NA
V gene: TRBV19
J gene: TRBJ2-7
CDR3 length: 14
CDR3 DNA: TGTGCCAGTAGCCCTCGGGGGATAACCTACGAGCAGTACTTC
CDR3 protein: CASSPRGITYEQYF

clone size: NA
D gene: NA
V gene: TRBV5-1
J gene: TRBJ1-5
CDR3 length: 17
CDR3 DNA: TGCGCCAGCAGCTTGGGCACCGGGACATCGGGCGGTCAGCCCCAGCATTTT
CDR3 protein: CASSLGTGTSGGQPQHF

clone size: few
D gene: TRBD2
V gene: TRBV6-2/TRBV6-3
J gene: TRBJ2-5
CDR3 length: 14
CDR3 DNA: TGTGCCAGCAGTTATAGCGGGAGGGATGAGACCCAGTACTTC
CDR3 protein: CASSYSGRDETQYF

clone size: NA
D gene: TRBD1
V gene: TRBV29-1
J gene: TRBJ1-2
CDR3 length: 13
CDR3 DNA: TGCAGCGTCTACAGGGGGACTAACTATGGCTACACCTTC
CDR3 protein: CSVYRGTNYGYTF

clone size: NA
D gene: NA
V gene: TRBV5-1
J gene: TRBJ1-5
CDR3 length: 15
CDR3 DNA: TGCGCCAGCAGCTTGGACAGTAGGAGCAATCAGCCCCAGCATTTT
CDR3 protein: CASSLDSRSNQPQHF

clone size: NA
D gene: TRBD1
V gene: TRBV6-6
J gene: TRBJ2-5
CDR3 length: 16
CDR3 DNA: TGTGCCAGCAGCTTAGCCCAAAACAGGGGGCAAGAGACCCAGTACTTC
CDR3 protein: CASSLAQNRGQETQYF

clone size: NA
D gene: TRBD1
V gene: TRBV5-1
J gene: TRBJ1-2
CDR3 length: 15
CDR3 DNA: TGCGCCAGCAGCTTAAATGACAGGGGGTCTGGCGGCTACACCTTC
CDR3 protein: CASSLNDRGSGGYTF

clone size: once
D gene: NA
V gene: TRBV10-3
J gene: TRBJ1-1
CDR3 length: 15
CDR3 DNA: TGTGCCATCAGTGTGAGGGTTGGGGTGGGCACTGAAGCTTTCTTT
CDR3 protein: CAISVRVGVGTEAFF

clone size: NA
D gene: NA
V gene: TRBV6-5
J gene: TRBJ1-1
CDR3 length: 13
CDR3 DNA: TGTGCCAGCAGTCTAGGTTCGAACACTGAAGCTTTCTTT
CDR3 protein: CASSLGSNTEAFF

clone size: NA
D gene: NA
V gene: TRBV7-8
J gene: TRBJ2-7
CDR3 length: 12
CDR3 DNA: TGTGCCAGCAGCTTAAACTTGTACGAGCAGTACTTC
CDR3 protein: CASSLNLYEQYF

clone size: NA
D gene: NA
V gene: TRBV30
J gene: TRBJ1-1
CDR3 length: 12
CDR3 DNA: TGTGCCTGGATCCCGCACAGGGCTGAAGCTTTCTTT
CDR3 protein: CAWIPHRAEAFF